This T cell receptor beta chain was captured in a study of blood T cell repertoires in COVID-19 (TCRdb year 2020). Study-wide context: Samples from collaborators originated in the United States, Italy and Spain and spanned both the acute and convalescent phases of COVID-19. Subjects who had been exposed to COVID-19, were actively infected with it, or had recovered from it provided the deeply sampled blood TCRbeta repertoires that made up the dataset. Sample metadata almost always included a de-identified subject ID, COVID-19 status, age in years and sex. The repertoires were released in a freely available public database meant as a resource for research on the immune response to SARS-CoV-2. The prospective study material was composed of cDNA or gDNA derived from T cells, B-cell-depleted T cells, or PBMCs. Where HLA class I and class II types were available, the types were taken from metadata supplied by the sample provider, not from assay-based typing. The samples were drawn from two sources: the first 160 participants of the ongoing ImmuneRACE study, and 950 to 1,500 subjects contributed by 6 global collaborators.

The CDR3 sequence holds 15 residues, the cysteine and phenylalanine included. Only the CDR3 part of the read is kept: 45 bases, read in frame from the first base. The germline V gene yields KGHSH for CDR1 and LQKENI for CDR2. V is reduced by 3 bases and J by 6 bases, leaving a spacing of 15 bases between them. Collaborating institutions collected whole blood in K2EDTA tubes following their own protocols. For TCRbeta analysis, collaborator samples were shipped as frozen whole blood, as isolated PBMCs, or as DNA extracted from either sample type. TCRbeta CDR3 regions were amplified from genomic DNA using the immunoSEQ Assay, a bias-controlled multiplex PCR. Under the source paper's analysis protocol: The number of nucleated cells in each sample was estimated from the amplification of reference gene primers within the assay. Sequence reads were collapsed and filtered to measure the absolute abundance of every unique TCRbeta CDR3 rearrangement. For each sample, productive Simpson clonality was calculated by taking the square root of Simpson's diversity index across productive rearrangements. TCRdb carries this immuneACCESS record with in-frame sequences only. Its versions omit some clonotypes, under half of them owing to an unresolved V gene in the studies checked, with the rest unexplained. Clone size and the V and J calls come from that table; the DNA yielded D and trimming. Counted in this sample were 80,000 to 100,000 clones; about 85% of them appeared once. In total, the top ten clones hold 4.4% of the sample.

Concerning this clone itself: The specificity of this receptor is unknown. Base-call qualities are not available, and no considerably larger clone is one nucleotide away.

The study at large found these results: Clinical and demographic metadata were provided uncurated, with the amount varying by source and participant.

Sample: peripheral blood. The TCR was taken from a man between 60 and 75 years old with acute or convalescent COVID-19. The V gene is TRBV18 and the J gene is TRBJ1-5; TRBD1 could be the D gene, as 5 bases match. The nucleotides read TGTGCCAGCTCACCGGGTTCTCCGGACACTCAGCCCCAGCATTTT. Its translation reads: CASSPGSPDTQPQHF.